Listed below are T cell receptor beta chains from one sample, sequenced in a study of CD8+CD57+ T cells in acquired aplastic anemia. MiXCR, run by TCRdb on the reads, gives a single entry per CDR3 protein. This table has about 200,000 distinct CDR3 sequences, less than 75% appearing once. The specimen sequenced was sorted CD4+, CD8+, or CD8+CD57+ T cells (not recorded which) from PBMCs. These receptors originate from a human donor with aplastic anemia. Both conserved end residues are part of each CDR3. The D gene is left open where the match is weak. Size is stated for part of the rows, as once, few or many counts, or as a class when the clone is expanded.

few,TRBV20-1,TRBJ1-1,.,CSARADSESFF,TGCAGTGCTAGAGCGGACAGCGAGTCTTTCTTT
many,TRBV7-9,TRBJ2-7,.,CASSLSSYEQYF,TGTGCCAGCAGCTTGTCCAGCTACGAGCAGTACTTC
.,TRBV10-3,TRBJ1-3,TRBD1,CAIRGDRAYSGNTIYF,TGTGCCATCAGGGGGGACAGGGCCTACTCTGGAAACACCATATATTTT
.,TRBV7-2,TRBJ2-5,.,CASSLLNSQYF,TGTGCCAGCAGCTTACTAAATTCCCAGTACTTC
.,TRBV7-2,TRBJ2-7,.,CASSLRTKTYEQYF,TGTGCCAGCAGCTTAAGGACGAAGACCTACGAGCAGTACTTC
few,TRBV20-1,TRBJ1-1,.,CSARMSVTEAFF,TGCAGTGCTAGAATGTCAGTAACTGAAGCTTTCTTT
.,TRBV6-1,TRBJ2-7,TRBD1,CASREEGTGEDDEQYF,TGTGCCAGCAGAGAAGAAGGGACAGGGGAAGACGACGAGCAGTACTTC
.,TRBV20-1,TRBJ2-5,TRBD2,CSAAGGSQETQYF,TGCAGTGCTGCGGGGGGGAGCCAAGAGACCCAGTACTTC
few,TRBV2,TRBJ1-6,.,CASREGLKGTTLHF,TGTGCCAGCAGGGAGGGGTTAAAGGGGACCACCCTCCACTTT
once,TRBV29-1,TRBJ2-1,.,CSVEGPTVNKQFF,TGCAGCGTTGAAGGACCGACAGTCAATAAGCAGTTCTTC
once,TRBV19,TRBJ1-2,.,CASYSEQLNYGYTF,TGTGCCAGCTACTCGGAACAGCTTAACTATGGCTACACCTTC
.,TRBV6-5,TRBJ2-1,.,CASSYSVQGYNEQFF,TGTGCCAGCAGTTACTCAGTTCAGGGCTACAATGAGCAGTTCTTC
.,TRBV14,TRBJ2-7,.,CASSQVRQAGEGYEQYF,TGTGCCAGCAGCCAAGTTCGACAGGCAGGGGAAGGATACGAGCAGTACTTC
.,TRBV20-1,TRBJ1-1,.,CSAIALGKLNTEAFF,TGCAGTGCTATCGCCTTGGGCAAGCTGAACACTGAAGCTTTCTTT
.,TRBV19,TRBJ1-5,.,CASSNRGGPRDAQHF,TGTGCCAGTTCCAACCGAGGCGGGCCCCGTGACGCCCAGCATTTT
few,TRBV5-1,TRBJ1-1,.,CASSLRTEAFF,TGTGCCAGCAGTCTCCGCACTGAAGCTTTCTTT
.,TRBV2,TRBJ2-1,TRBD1,CASSGRTGAEQFF,TGTGCCAGCAGTGGCCGGACAGGGGCTGAGCAGTTCTTC
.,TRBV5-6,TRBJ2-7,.,CASSLGVRGWEQYF,TGTGCCAGCAGCTTAGGTGTAAGGGGTTGGGAGCAGTACTTC
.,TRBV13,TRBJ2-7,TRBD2,CASSYGGGAYEQCF,TGTGCCAGCAGCTACGGCGGGGGAGCCTACGAGCAGTGCTTC
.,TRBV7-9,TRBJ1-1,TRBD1,CATQTGGDTGAFF,TGTGCCACCCAAACAGGGGGTGATACTGGAGCTTTCTTT
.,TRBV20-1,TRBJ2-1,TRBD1,CSAGGQGLYNEQFF,TGCAGTGCGGGAGGACAGGGGCTCTACAATGAGCAGTTCTTC
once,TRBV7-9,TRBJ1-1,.,CASSLDGRTVMNTEAFF,TGTGCCAGCAGCTTAGACGGAAGGACAGTCATGAACACTGAAGCTTTCTTT
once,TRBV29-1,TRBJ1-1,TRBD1,CSVATGGMGTEAFF,TGCAGCGTAGCGACAGGGGGCATGGGCACTGAAGCTTTCTTT
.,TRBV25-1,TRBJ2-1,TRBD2,CASSEYTGGAYNEQFF,TGTGCCAGCAGTGAATATACGGGAGGCGCCTACAATGAGCAGTTCTTC
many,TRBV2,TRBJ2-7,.,CASSEAGGFYYEQYF,TGTGCCAGCAGTGAAGCGGGCGGGTTCTATTACGAGCAGTACTTC
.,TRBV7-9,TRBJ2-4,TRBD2,CASSPPQREGLAKNIQYF,TGTGCCAGCAGCCCACCGCAGCGGGAGGGCTTAGCCAAAAACATTCAGTACTTC
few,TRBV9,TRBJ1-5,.,CASSVREGQPQHF,TGTGCCAGCAGCGTAAGGGAGGGGCAGCCCCAGCATTTT
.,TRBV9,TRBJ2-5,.,CASSVGPQETQYF,TGTGCCAGCAGCGTCGGGCCCCAAGAGACCCAGTACTTC
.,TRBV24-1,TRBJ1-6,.,CATSDPAEVTYNSPLHF,TGTGCCACCAGTGATCCCGCGGAGGTTACGTATAATTCACCCCTCCACTTT
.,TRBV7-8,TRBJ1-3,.,CASSLSQLGSGNTIYF,TGTGCCAGCAGCTTATCACAACTAGGCTCTGGAAACACCATATATTTT
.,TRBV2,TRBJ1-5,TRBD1,CASSGTGGLQPQHF,TGTGCCAGCAGTGGAACAGGGGGCTTACAGCCCCAGCATTTT
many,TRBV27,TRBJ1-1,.,CASSFSEGLEAFF,TGTGCCAGCAGTTTCTCGGAGGGACTAGAAGCTTTCTTT
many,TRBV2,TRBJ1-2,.,CASSPRRDTHGYTF,TGTGCCAGCAGTCCCCGCCGGGACACCCATGGCTACACCTTC
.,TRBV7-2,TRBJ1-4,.,CASSLVEFEKLFF,TGTGCCAGCAGCTTAGTAGAGTTTGAAAAACTGTTTTTT
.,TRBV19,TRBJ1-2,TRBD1,CASSIAGTGNGYTF,TGTGCCAGTAGTATTGCCGGGACAGGGAATGGCTACACCTTC
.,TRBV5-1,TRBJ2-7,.,CASSWLTNTGNEQYF,TGCGCCAGCAGCTGGCTTACTAATACGGGGAACGAGCAGTACTTC
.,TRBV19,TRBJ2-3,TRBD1,CASSKGGYVTDTQYF,TGTGCCAGTAGTAAAGGGGGCTATGTCACAGATACGCAGTATTTT
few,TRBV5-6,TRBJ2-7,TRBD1,CASSLRTGDEQYF,TGTGCCAGCAGCTTGCGGACAGGGGACGAGCAGTACTTC
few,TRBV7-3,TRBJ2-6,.,CASSLSPGANVLTF,TGTGCCAGCAGTTTGAGTCCTGGGGCCAACGTCCTGACTTTC
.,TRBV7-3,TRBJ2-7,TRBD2,CASSALAGVSEQYF,TGTGCCAGCAGCGCCCTAGCGGGAGTCAGCGAGCAGTACTTC
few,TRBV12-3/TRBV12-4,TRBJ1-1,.,CASSTGLANTEAFF,TGTGCCAGCAGTACAGGTCTAGCGAACACTGAAGCTTTCTTT